The following is a TCR beta chain sequence with its context. Its antigen remains unknown. This may be a read error: a much more frequent sequence differs by one nucleotide. The template was RNA from unsorted bulk tissue. Chemotherapy-naive patients with new lung cancer underwent thoracic surgery in China, August–late 2014. The data were taken from a study of tumor and adjacent non-tumor tissue in lung cancer. Study-level information: The cohort had around eleven adenocarcinoma, 2 squamous cell and 1 small cell patients. The patients, 9 to 11 men and four to six women, were about 30 to 85 with stage I to III disease. Study results and limitations: In normal lung, the top 100 clones were significantly more dominant than in tumor.

The germline V and J ends were trimmed by 10 bases and 2 bases, with 17 bases remaining between them. The CDR3 loop spans 14 amino acids. The library came from three nested PCR rounds adapted from ARM-PCR protocols. TCRdb re-called the multiplex PCR reads with MiXCR, one entry per CDR3 protein. The sample gives more than 75,000 distinct CDR3 sequences, 55% to 70% of which show up once; over 9.5% is in the top ten. The genes are TRBV12-3 or TRBV12-4 and TRBJ2-5; D gene ambiguous. The TCR sequence derives from a woman in her 70s with non-small cell lung cancer. The specimen sequenced was lung tumor tissue. The CDR3 sequence is CANNIPGRQETQYF. CDR3 sequence (DNA): TGTGCCAACAATATTCCTGGGCGGCAAGAGACCCAGTACTTC.